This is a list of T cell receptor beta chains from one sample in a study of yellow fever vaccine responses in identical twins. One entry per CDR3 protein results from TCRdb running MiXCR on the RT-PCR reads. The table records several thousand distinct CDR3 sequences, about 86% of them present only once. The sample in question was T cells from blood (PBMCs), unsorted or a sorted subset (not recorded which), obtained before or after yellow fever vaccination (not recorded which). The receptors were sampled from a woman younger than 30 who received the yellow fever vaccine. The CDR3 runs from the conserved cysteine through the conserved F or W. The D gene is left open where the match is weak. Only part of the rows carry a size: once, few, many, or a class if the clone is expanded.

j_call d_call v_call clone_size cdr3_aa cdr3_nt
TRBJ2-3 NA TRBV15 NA CATSRVGYEADTQYF TGTGCCACCAGCAGAGTTGGGTACGAGGCAGATACGCAGTATTTT
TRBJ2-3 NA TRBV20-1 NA CSYATAFTDTQYF TGCAGCTACGCGACTGCCTTCACAGATACGCAGTATTTT
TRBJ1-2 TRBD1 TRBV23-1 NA CAPAEGGHLYGYTF TGCGCCCCAGCGGAAGGGGGCCATCTGTATGGCTACACCTTC
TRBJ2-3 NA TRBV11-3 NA CASSPRVGGPDTQYF TGTGCCAGCAGCCCCCGAGTCGGGGGTCCAGATACGCAGTATTTT
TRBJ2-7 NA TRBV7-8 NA CASSHSGAYEQYF TGTGCCAGCAGCCACAGTGGGGCCTACGAGCAGTACTTC
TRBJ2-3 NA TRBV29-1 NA CSVEWPPGTDTQYF TGCAGCGTTGAGTGGCCTCCGGGCACAGATACGCAGTATTTT
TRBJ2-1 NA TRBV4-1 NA CASQLGLSYNEQFF TGCGCCAGCCAACTTGGCCTATCCTACAATGAGCAGTTCTTC
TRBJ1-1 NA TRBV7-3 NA CASSLRQNTEAFF TGTGCCAGCAGCCTCCGACAGAACACTGAAGCTTTCTTT
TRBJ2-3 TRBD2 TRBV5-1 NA CASSSGGVTDTQYF TGCGCCAGCAGCTCCGGGGGGGTCACAGATACGCAGTATTTT
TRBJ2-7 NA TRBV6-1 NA CASSTYEQYF TGTGCCAGCAGCACCTACGAGCAGTACTTC
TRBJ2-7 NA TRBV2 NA CASSPPSGEGYEQYF TGTGCCAGCAGTCCCCCATCGGGAGAGGGCTACGAGCAGTACTTC
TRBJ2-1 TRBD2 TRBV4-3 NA CASSQTSGRGSEQFF TGCGCCAGCAGCCAAACTAGCGGGAGAGGGAGTGAGCAGTTCTTC
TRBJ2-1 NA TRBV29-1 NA CSVEGQTYNEQFF TGCAGCGTTGAGGGACAAACCTACAATGAGCAGTTCTTC
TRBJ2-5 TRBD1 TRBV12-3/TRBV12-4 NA CASSRTGKETQYF TGTGCCAGCAGCCGGACAGGAAAAGAGACCCAGTACTTC
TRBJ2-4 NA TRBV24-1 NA CATSDTMPNIQYF TGTGCCACCAGTGATACTATGCCAAACATTCAGTACTTC
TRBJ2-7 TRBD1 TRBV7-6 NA CASSLRDPGTGSYEQYF TGTGCCAGCAGCTTAAGGGACCCCGGGACAGGGTCCTACGAGCAGTACTTC
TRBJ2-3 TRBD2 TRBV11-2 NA CASSLGLAGGNSADTQYF TGTGCCAGCAGCTTAGGCCTAGCGGGAGGAAATAGTGCGGATACGCAGTATTTT
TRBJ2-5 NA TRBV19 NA CASSRRTIQETQYF TGTGCCAGTAGCAGAAGGACTATCCAAGAGACCCAGTACTTC
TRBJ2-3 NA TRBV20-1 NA CSARFGPGKEDTQYF TGCAGTGCTAGATTCGGTCCAGGAAAAGAAGATACGCAGTATTTT
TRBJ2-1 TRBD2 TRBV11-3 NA CASSLEAGLAGGWNEQFF TGTGCCAGCAGCTTAGAGGCAGGACTAGCGGGGGGGTGGAATGAGCAGTTCTTC
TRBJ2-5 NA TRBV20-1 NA CSARALGGETQYF TGCAGTGCTAGAGCACTAGGGGGAGAGACCCAGTACTTC
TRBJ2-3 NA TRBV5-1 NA CASGRGAVADTQYF TGCGCCAGCGGGCGTGGAGCTGTCGCAGATACGCAGTATTTT
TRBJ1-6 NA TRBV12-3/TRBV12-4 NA CASSPDGRYNSPLHF TGTGCCAGCAGTCCGGACGGAAGGTATAATTCACCCCTCCACTTT
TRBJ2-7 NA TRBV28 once CASSLGDHKYF TGTGCCAGCAGTTTGGGGGATCATAAGTACTTC
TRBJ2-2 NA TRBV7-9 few CASSGVEKLFF TGTGCCAGCAGCGGGGTCGAGAAGCTGTTTTTT
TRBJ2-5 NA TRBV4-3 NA CASSQALMGLPPRETQYF TGCGCCAGCAGCCAAGCATTAATGGGTCTCCCCCCGAGGGAGACCCAGTACTTC